This TCR beta chain was identified in a study of read filtering for tumor transcriptome and immune sequencing. Overall study context: After DNase treatment, RNA was made into whole-transcriptome libraries. General observations from the study: Compared with RNA-seq, IR-seq gave much higher clonotype depth and reliability. Correlation between methods rose after single-read clonotypes were removed.

Every patient had bone marrow sampled while the disease was active. The CDR3 is 12 amino acids. CDR1 and CDR2 (germline): ENHRY, SYGVKD. For this clonotype: Its antigen remains unidentified. Here the CDR3 omits its conserved ending phenylalanine or tryptophan, so a read error is the likely source.

This library used roughly 400 ng RNA and molecular barcoded adaptors spanning alpha/delta and beta/gamma chains. TCRdb re-called the reads with MiXCR, one entry per CDR3 protein. The sample yields around 65,000 distinct CDR3 sequences, about a fifth seen once. This TCR was sampled from a donor over 35 with multiple myeloma. The specimen was a population of CD138-negative cells sorted from bone marrow. V gene TRBV10-3 combines with J gene TRBJ2-1; possibly TRBD2 for D (7 bases). CDR3 nucleotides: TGTGCCATCAGTTGGGGGGGCAATGGGCAGTTCCTC. It yields the protein CAISWGGNGQFL.